This T cell receptor (beta chain) comes out of a study of blood T cells in healthy people across ages. Only a few counts were recorded for this clonotype. With a J-beta primer mix and a sample-barcoded 5' primer, a second PCR ran about 7 to 12 cycles. Via MiXCR, TCRdb re-called the 5' RACE reads, giving one row per CDR3 protein. The table shows around 1,000,000 distinct CDR3 sequences, with more than 30% occurring only once. This sequence was found in a man younger than 35 in good health. Sequencing input: blood.

The DNA for the CDR3 is TGCAGCTCGTTCAGCGGGAGCTACAATGAGCAGTACTTC. Protein: CSSFSGSYNEQYF. J is TRBJ2-1 and V is TRBV20-1; 8 bases fit TRBD2. TRBJ2-7 matches the DNA end more closely, so the J call is doubtful. Germline assignment: CDR1 DFQATT and CDR2 SNEGSKA (reference sequence). The CDR3 is made up of 13 amino acids.